The 29 T cell receptor beta chains given below trace back to one sample, sequenced in a study of neurological immune-mediated disorders. TCRdb ran MiXCR on the 5' RACE reads and lists one entry per CDR3 protein. This table holds roughly 100,000 distinct CDR3 sequences, roughly 10% found once. Described time point: longitudinal time-point 3. The sample comprised PBMCs. The source is a female donor with HTLV-1-associated myelopathy (HAM/TSP).

This clonotype was detected ten times or more. This sequence joins TRBV20-1 and TRBJ1-1; tentative D call: TRBD1 (6 bases). This CDR3 has 13 amino acids. Trimming took 0 bases from V and 8 from J, leaving 13 bases between them. Germline CDR1 reads DFQATT; CDR2 reads SNEGSKA (reference sequence). The CDR3 region has the DNA TGCAGTGCTAGAGATCCCAGGGGACCCGAAGCTTTCTTT. Translation: CSARDPRGPEAFF.

V usage is TRBV20-1 and J usage is TRBJ2-1, with 15 bases lining up with TRBD2. There are 14 residues in the CDR3. V lost 6 bases, J lost 7 bases, and 4 bases stayed unmatched. Per the germline V gene, CDR1 is DFQATT and CDR2 is SNEGSKA (reference sequence). CDR3 region: CSAIGLAGGNEQFF. Here the CDR3 DNA reads TGCAGTGCAATCGGACTAGCGGGGGGGAATGAGCAGTTCTTC.

This clonotype was counted once. This chain connects TRBV6-5 to TRBJ2-3, with 10 bases fitting TRBD1. The J call may be in error: the DNA end matches TRBJ1-5 better. Germline V gene sequence: CDR1 MNHEY, CDR2 SVGAGI. The CDR3 length is 14 residues. The CDR3 bases are TGTGCCAGCAGTTGGGACAGGGGAACAGATACGCAGCATTTT. Its translation: CASSWDRGTDTQHF.

In this sample, this clonotype turned up many times. The CDR3 DNA reads TGCAGTGCTAGTTTTAGCAGGGGAGATACGCAGTATTTT. Translating gives CSASFSRGDTQYF. This chain connects TRBV20-1 to TRBJ2-3; tentatively, D is TRBD1 (6 bases). The germline V gene has CDR1 DFQATT and CDR2 SNEGSKA (reference sequence). V gave up 3 bases and J gave up 5 bases, with 12 bases separating them. This CDR3 has 13 residues.

The sample holds many counts of this clonotype. V and J are TRBV20-1 and TRBJ2-1; D possibly matches TRBD1 or TRBD2 (6 bases each). Trimming removed 5 bases at V and 7 bases at J, with 15 bases between. The CDR3 totals 13 residues. Germline V gene lookup returns CDR1 DFQATT and CDR2 SNEGSKA (reference sequence). The CDR3 sequence is CSAQGGPRNEQFF. CDR3 nucleotides: TGCAGTGCTCAAGGGGGGCCTCGGAATGAGCAGTTCTTC.

Ten or more counts support this clonotype. The rearrangement joins TRBV20-1 to TRBJ1-2; D is unclear. The CDR3 is made up of 12 amino acids. The germline CDR1 and CDR2 sequences are DFQATT and SNEGSKA (reference sequence). The ends were cut back, 0 bases at V and 6 bases at J, with 8 bases in the middle. CDR3 DNA: TGCAGTGCTAGAGATAGTACTGATGGCTACACCTTC. Translation gives CSARDSTDGYTF.

V usage is TRBV2 and J usage is TRBJ1-1; D is ambiguous. This CDR3 spans 14 amino acids. Trimming left V 6 bases short and J 3 bases short, with 14 bases between. The germline V gene encodes CDR1 SNHLY and CDR2 FYNNEI. Here the CDR3 DNA reads TGTGCCAGCAGCTTTGATACGGGGTACACTGAAGCTTTCTTT. As protein: CASSFDTGYTEAFF.

The sample holds many counts of this clonotype. The V and J genes are TRBV5-1 and TRBJ2-3; 14 positions agree with TRBD2. V shed 5 bases and J 4 bases; nucleotides not matched to a gene: 6. The CDR3 totals 16 residues. From germline, CDR1 is SGHRS and CDR2 YFSETQ. CDR3: CASRTSGGASSDTQYF. In DNA, the CDR3 is TGCGCCAGCAGGACTAGCGGGGGGGCATCTTCAGATACGCAGTATTTT.

This clonotype was recorded at least ten times. The rearrangement uses TRBV4-1 and TRBJ2-5; D uncertain. The CDR3 is 13 residues long. Germline CDR1 is MGHRA and CDR2 is YSYEKL. V shed 3 bases and J shed 5 bases, with 10 bases lying between them. The DNA of the CDR3 is TGCGCCAGCAGCCACCCGATGTGGGAGACCCAGTACTTC. The encoded protein is CASSHPMWETQYF.

Notes on this clonotype: This may be a read error: a much more frequent sequence differs by one nucleotide. This chain's CDR3 is CAISLIPDTGELFF. The CDR3 DNA is TGTGCCATCAGCTTAATCCCGGACACCGGGGAGCTGTTTTTT. V gene TRBV7-6 combines with J gene TRBJ2-2; the D is unclear. Germline assignment: CDR1 SGHVS and CDR2 FNYEAQ. The CDR3 is 14 amino acids.

This clonotype occurred many times. This chain links TRBV7-2 with TRBJ2-6; TRBD1 agrees at 8 bases. CDR3 size: 16 residues. With V trimmed by 5 bases and J by 4 bases, 7 bases remained unmatched. CDR1 SGHTA and CDR2 FQGNSA come from the germline V gene. This CDR3 reads CASSKTGGMGANVLTF. The CDR3 bases are TGTGCCAGCAGCAAAACAGGGGGTATGGGGGCCAACGTCCTGACTTTC. Together with reference TRBV7-2 and TRBJ2-6, the CDR3 gives the full variable domain: GAGVSQSPSNKVTEKGKDVELRCDPISGHTALYWYRQSLGQGLEFLIYFQGNSAPDKSGLPSDRFSAERTGGSVSTLTIQRTQQEDSAVYLCASSKTGGMGANVLTFGAGSRLTVL.

This clonotype was seen many times. This chain joins TRBV5-1 and TRBJ2-1; perhaps TRBD2 as D (5 bases). The CDR3 length is 15 residues. Trimming pared 0 bases from V and 0 bases from J, leaving 7 bases between. Germline assignment: CDR1 SGHRS and CDR2 YFSETQ. The CDR3 loop reads CASSLDGVSYNEQFF. Here the CDR3 DNA reads TGCGCCAGCAGCTTGGACGGGGTCTCCTACAATGAGCAGTTCTTC.

The CDR3 DNA reads TGCGCCAGCAGCTTGGACAGCCGACGGGGAGATACGCAGTATTTT. Its translation is CASSLDSRRGDTQYF. The chain couples TRBV5-1 to TRBJ2-3; possible D gene TRBD2, 5 bases. The CDR3 loop spans 15 amino acids. The V gene's germline CDR1 is SGHRS and CDR2 YFSETQ. Trimming stripped 0 bases from V and 5 bases from J, with 13 bases between.

The chain employs TRBV20-1 and TRBJ2-4; 8 bases align to TRBD1. This CDR3 comprises 18 residues. Germline V gene lookup returns CDR1 DFQATT and CDR2 SNEGSKA (reference sequence). Unmatched junction bases numbered 13, after V lost 3 bases and J lost 0 bases. CDR3 sequence: CSARATGGARLAKNIQYF. CDR3 bases: TGCAGTGCTAGGGCCACAGGGGGAGCGAGATTAGCCAAAAACATTCAGTACTTC.

In this sample, this clonotype turned up many times. The chain has TRBV3-1 and TRBJ2-3, with D possibly matching TRBD2 (5 bases). Germline CDR1 LGHDT, CDR2 YNNKEL (reference sequence). This CDR3 has 18 residues. Trimming pared 0 bases from V and 2 bases from J, leaving 18 bases between. CDR3 in DNA: TGTGCCAGCAGCCAAGACGCCCCGCTAGCTGCCGCCACAGATACGCAGTATTTT. Translation: CASSQDAPLAAATDTQYF.

This clonotype was observed many times. The chain combines TRBV20-1 with TRBJ2-4; 9 bases agree with TRBD2. CDR3 length equals 18 residues. The trim removed 6 bases at V and 3 bases at J, leaving 18 bases unmatched. Germline V gene lookup returns CDR1 DFQATT and CDR2 SNEGSKA (reference sequence). CDR3 amino acids: CSANPLQAGGGGKNIQYF. The CDR3 nucleotides are TGCAGTGCCAATCCTCTCCAAGCGGGGGGCGGTGGCAAAAACATTCAGTACTTC.

This clonotype was seen repeatedly, ten times or more. This chain connects TRBV2 to TRBJ2-7, with 13 positions matching TRBD2. The ends lost 6 bases at V and 2 bases at J; junction bases unmatched: 10. From germline, CDR1 is SNHLY and CDR2 FYNNEI. The CDR3 extends over 17 amino acids. The CDR3 sequence is CASRSLGLAGVTYEQYF. The CDR3 bases are TGTGCCAGCAGATCCCTTGGACTAGCGGGGGTCACCTACGAGCAGTACTTC.

The V gene is TRBV30, the J gene TRBJ2-1; D perhaps matches TRBD1 (6 bases). In germline, CDR1 is GTSNPN, CDR2 SVGIG (reference sequence). The CDR3 consists of 14 residues. Trimming took 3 bases from V and 8 from J, leaving 17 bases between them. Here the CDR3 reads CAWRPYSRGDEQFF. As DNA, the CDR3 is TGTGCCTGGAGGCCGTACAGCAGGGGTGATGAGCAGTTCTTC.

The rearrangement links TRBV12-3 or TRBV12-4 to TRBJ2-5; 8 positions match TRBD1. The CDR3 is 15 residues long. V shed 6 bases, J shed 4 bases, and the junction held 10 bases outside the gene matches. In nucleotides, the CDR3 is TGTGCCAGCAGACAAGGGCAGGGGGCGAGAGAGACCCAGTACTTC. This translates into CASRQGQGARETQYF.

J is TRBJ2-1 and V is TRBV12-3 or TRBV12-4, with D uncertain. The CDR3 length is 17 residues. The germline V and J ends were trimmed by 0 bases and 2 bases, with 14 bases remaining between them. The CDR3 loop reads CASSLAALYTAYNEQFF. CDR3 nucleotides: TGTGCCAGCAGTTTAGCCGCATTATACACAGCCTACAATGAGCAGTTCTTC.

This clonotype was counted many times. J is TRBJ2-5 and V is TRBV12-3 or TRBV12-4; D is ambiguous. CDR3 length equals 12 residues. V was clipped by 2 bases and J by 5 bases, with 6 bases between them. Here the CDR3 DNA reads TGTGCCAGCAGTTTATCGCGGGAGACCCAGTACTTC. Protein product: CASSLSRETQYF.

The sample holds many counts of this clonotype. The chain is built from TRBV20-1 and TRBJ2-4, with D perhaps matching TRBD1 or TRBD2 (6 bases each). Trimming left V 6 bases short and J 0 bases short, with 12 bases between. Germline V CDR1 and CDR2: DFQATT, SNEGSKA (reference sequence). The CDR3 spans 14 residues. CDR3 nucleotide sequence: TGCAGTGCCGGGGGCGGGCTAGCCAAAAACATTCAGTACTTC. Its protein product is CSAGGGLAKNIQYF.

As regards this clonotype: This may be a read error, as it is one base from a much larger clone. V and J are TRBV3-1 and TRBJ2-1; TRBD2 matches at 7 bases. The CDR3 has 18 residues. Trimming removed 2 bases from V and 2 bases from J; junction bases left unmatched: 12. Germline V gene data show CDR1 as LGHDT and CDR2 as YNNKEL (reference sequence). DNA of the CDR3: TGTGCCAGCAGCCAACCCCGGGGAGCGGGGATTACCTACAATGAGCAGTTCTTC. Its protein product is CASSQPRGAGITYNEQFF.

This clonotype occurred many times. The chain combines TRBV2 with TRBJ2-7, with TRBD2 as a possible D gene (6 bases). The CDR3 spans 13 residues. Germline V gene data show CDR1 as SNHLY and CDR2 as FYNNEI. Trimming removed 8 bases at V and 2 bases at J, with 13 bases between. CDR3 coding DNA: TGTGCCAGCCAGGGACTGCCGCCCTACGAGCAGTACTTC. Its protein product is CASQGLPPYEQYF.

In its sample, this clonotype was seen many times. The chain couples TRBV11-2 to TRBJ1-4; D is unclear. The ends were cut back, 5 bases at V and 8 bases at J, with 15 bases in the middle. Per the germline V gene, CDR1 is SGHAT and CDR2 is FQNNGV. CDR3 size: 14 residues. The CDR3 loop reads CASSDLGFKEKLFF. The CDR3 DNA follows: TGTGCCAGCAGCGACCTCGGTTTTAAGGAAAAACTGTTTTTT.

On this clonotype itself: This may arise from a read error, as a much more abundant clone is one base away. V is TRBV11-2 and J is TRBJ2-2; D is unclear. Germline values: CDR1 SGHAT, CDR2 FQNNGV. CDR3 length: 13 amino acids. CDR3 sequence reads: CVSSMVNTGELFF. In nucleotides, the CDR3 is TGTGTCAGCAGCATGGTGAACACCGGGGAGCTGTTTTTT.

This clonotype has ten or more counts. The chain is built from TRBV12-3 or TRBV12-4 and TRBJ2-5, with 9 positions matching TRBD1. The V and J ends lost 8 bases and 0 bases, in that order; junction bases with no gene match: 4. This CDR3 has 14 residues. The CDR3 spells CASGRDRDQETQYF. The CDR3 DNA sequence: TGTGCCAGCGGGAGGGACAGGGACCAAGAGACCCAGTACTTC.

This clonotype was seen repeatedly, ten times or more. The chain joins TRBV5-1 to TRBJ2-1, with D perhaps given as TRBD1 or TRBD2 (7 bases each). V lost 1 base and J 9 bases, leaving 14 bases between the germline ends. The germline V gene encodes CDR1 SGHRS and CDR2 YFSETQ. The CDR3 spans 14 residues. The CDR3 here is CASSLLGGGTEQFF. The CDR3 coding sequence is TGCGCCAGCAGCTTGTTGGGAGGGGGCACTGAGCAGTTCTTC.

This clonotype was recorded many times. The chain couples TRBV3-1 to TRBJ2-1; D ambiguous. Germline V lookup: CDR1 LGHDT, CDR2 YNNKEL (reference sequence). This CDR3 has 16 residues. Trimming took 4 bases from V and 8 from J, leaving 21 bases between them. The CDR3 nucleotides are TGTGCCAGCAGCCGAGACCCAAGATTAACGTGGGATGAGCAGTTCTTC. This encodes CASSRDPRLTWDEQFF.